Listed below are T cell receptor beta chains from one sample, sequenced in a study of post-analysis software for immune sequencing data. TCRdb itself ran the PCR reads through MiXCR, one entry per CDR3 protein. The table lists around 440,000 distinct CDR3 sequences, 45% of them singletons, with about 12% in the top ten. The sample comprised blood. The receptors come from a girl between 10 and 17 years old with multiple sclerosis. Each CDR3 is given with its conserved first and last residue. D genes are given only for firm matches. Some rows have no size entry. The others give once, few or many, or a class for an expanded clone.

clone_size,d_call,cdr3_length,j_call,v_call,cdr3_nt,cdr3_aa
-,-,16,TRBJ1-4,TRBV5-6,TGTGCCAGCAGCTGGGGGCCATCAGGAACTAATGAAAAACTGTTTTTT,CASSWGPSGTNEKLFF
-,-,15,TRBJ2-1,TRBV20-1,TGCAGCTCCACCCCGACGGGATATACCTACAATGAGCAGTTCTTC,CSSTPTGYTYNEQFF
-,TRBD1,16,TRBJ2-3,TRBV4-1,TGCGCCAGCAGCCAAGCATTTGGACAGGTTACAGATACGCAGTATTTT,CASSQAFGQVTDTQYF
-,TRBD1,12,TRBJ2-4,TRBV30,TGTGCCTGGCGACAGGGAGTGAACATTCAGTACTTC,CAWRQGVNIQYF
-,TRBD1,14,TRBJ1-2,TRBV5-1,TGCGCCAGCAGCCCGGGACAGGAGGTTGGTGGCTACACCTTC,CASSPGQEVGGYTF
few,-,13,TRBJ2-1,TRBV12-3/TRBV12-4,TGTGCCAGCAGTTTATTCCAGGACACGGGCGAGTTCTTC,CASSLFQDTGEFF
-,-,13,TRBJ2-7,TRBV7-2,TGTGCCAGCAGCTCACTGGGGCCCAATGAGCAGTACTTC,CASSSLGPNEQYF
few,TRBD1,13,TRBJ1-4,TRBV18,TGTGCCAGTTTACAGGGGAATAATGAAAAACTGTTTTTT,CASLQGNNEKLFF
-,-,12,TRBJ1-2,TRBV12-3/TRBV12-4,TGTGCCAGCAGTGATACAGGGAAGGGCTACACCTTC,CASSDTGKGYTF
few,-,14,TRBJ2-7,TRBV12-3/TRBV12-4,TGTGCCAGCAGTATGAAAGGGAGCTCCTACGAGCAGTACTTC,CASSMKGSSYEQYF
-,-,13,TRBJ1-2,TRBV28,TGTACCAGCAGTCTTAGCAGGGAGGCTGGCTACACCTTC,CTSSLSREAGYTF
-,-,15,TRBJ2-1,TRBV6-5,TGTGCCAGCAAGGTGATGGGAGACCTCTACAATGAGCAGTTCTTC,CASKVMGDLYNEQFF
-,-,15,TRBJ2-7,TRBV29-1,TGCAGCGTTGTAGTACTTGACAGCGCACTCTACGAGCAGTACTTC,CSVVVLDSALYEQYF
-,TRBD1,15,TRBJ2-7,TRBV12-3/TRBV12-4,TGTGCCAGCAGTGTCTGGACAGGGGGCAAGGACGAGCAGTACTTC,CASSVWTGGKDEQYF
few,-,12,TRBJ1-6,TRBV3-1,TGTGCCAGCAGCTTAGGGAATCCACCCCTCCACTTT,CASSLGNPPLHF
-,TRBD2,19,TRBJ2-6,TRBV13,TGTGCCAGCAGCTTAACTTTGGGGGGGACGTTCTCTGGGGCCAACGTCCTGACTTTC,CASSLTLGGTFSGANVLTF
-,TRBD1,16,TRBJ1-2,TRBV7-2,TGTGCCAGCAGCTTAACAGGGACAGGGGCTAACTATGGCTACACCTTC,CASSLTGTGANYGYTF
-,-,14,TRBJ2-4,TRBV6-5,TGTGCCAGCAGTTACGGCGCGGGTAGGGAGGAGCAGTACTTC,CASSYGAGREEQYF
-,-,14,TRBJ1-1,TRBV6-5,TGTGCCAGCAGCCAGGACACTCCGGGGACTGAAGCTTTCTTT,CASSQDTPGTEAFF
-,-,15,TRBJ2-3,TRBV15,TGTGCCACCAGCCCCGATGGGGGGAGCACAGATACGCAGTATTTT,CATSPDGGSTDTQYF
-,TRBD2,15,TRBJ2-5,TRBV7-2,TGTGCCAGCAGCTACCCGGGACTAGGGCTGGAGACCCAGTACTTC,CASSYPGLGLETQYF
-,-,14,TRBJ2-5,TRBV12-3/TRBV12-4,TGTGCCAGCAGTTTAAGGTCTAGTTCGGAGACCCAGTACTTC,CASSLRSSSETQYF
-,TRBD1,15,TRBJ2-7,TRBV28,TGTGCCAGCAGTCGAACAGGGGCGGCCACCTACGAGCAGTACTTC,CASSRTGAATYEQYF
few,TRBD1,14,TRBJ2-5,TRBV11-2,TGTGCCAGCATCCCGGGACAGGGGCATCAGACCCAGTACTTC,CASIPGQGHQTQYF
few,-,16,TRBJ2-7,TRBV25-1,TGTGCCAGCAGTGACAATGAGGAGACAGAGACTTACGAGCAGTACTTC,CASSDNEETETYEQYF
-,-,13,TRBJ1-2,TRBV14,TGTGCCAGCAGCCAAGATCGGGATGGTGGCTACACCTTC,CASSQDRDGGYTF
-,-,13,TRBJ1-1,TRBV20-1,TGCAGTGCTAGGGACGGACGAGACACTGAAGCTTTCTTT,CSARDGRDTEAFF
-,TRBD2,14,TRBJ2-1,TRBV6-5,TGTGCCAGCAGACCCCTAGCGGGAAAACTTGAGCAGTTCTTC,CASRPLAGKLEQFF
once,TRBD1,16,TRBJ2-3,TRBV20-1,TGCAGTGCATTCGACTCTACAGGGGGCTTCGCAGATACGCAGTATTTT,CSAFDSTGGFADTQYF
-,TRBD2,15,TRBJ2-3,TRBV18,TGTGCCAGCTCACCACTTCGGGAGGGTACAGATACGCAGTATTTT,CASSPLREGTDTQYF
-,TRBD2,14,TRBJ2-1,TRBV28,TGTGCCAGCAGATTAGCGGGGACCTCCAATGAGCAGTTCTTC,CASRLAGTSNEQFF
-,TRBD2,15,TRBJ2-1,TRBV7-9,TGTGCCAGCAGCCCTAGCGGGGGAGCAAGGAATGAGCAGTTCTTC,CASSPSGGARNEQFF
few,TRBD2,16,TRBJ2-5,TRBV12-3/TRBV12-4,TGTGCCAGCAGACAGACTAGCGGGAGGGAGCAAGAGACCCAGTACTTC,CASRQTSGREQETQYF
-,-,16,TRBJ2-3,TRBV4-3,TGCGCCAGCAGCCAAGATTTGGGACGGAGCACAGATACGCAGTATTTT,CASSQDLGRSTDTQYF
-,-,15,TRBJ2-7,TRBV20-1,TGCAGTGCTAGTTCGGGGGATAAGGCCTTTTACGAGCAGTACTTC,CSASSGDKAFYEQYF
many,TRBD2,16,TRBJ2-1,TRBV7-6,TGTGCCAGCAGCTTAGAACTGGGCGGGAGGGCAGATGAGCAGTTCTTC,CASSLELGGRADEQFF
once,-,13,TRBJ2-3,TRBV10-3,TGTGCCATCAGTGGGGCAGCCACAGATACGCAGTATTTT,CAISGAATDTQYF
few,TRBD2,15,TRBJ2-7,TRBV28,TGTGCCAGCAGTTTCCTCGGACTAGCGGCCCACGAGCAGTACTTC,CASSFLGLAAHEQYF
-,TRBD2,16,TRBJ2-1,TRBV30,TGTGCCTGGAGTCTTCGGACTAGCGGATTGTACAATGAGCAGTTCTTC,CAWSLRTSGLYNEQFF
-,-,15,TRBJ1-4,TRBV30,TGTGCCTGGACCAAATCCGGGACAAGGAATGAAAAACTGTTTTTT,CAWTKSGTRNEKLFF
-,-,14,TRBJ1-1,TRBV29-1,TGCAGCGTTGTGCCTCTGAACAAGAACACTGAAGCTTTCTTT,CSVVPLNKNTEAFF
-,TRBD2,14,TRBJ2-7,TRBV29-1,TGCAGCGTTGAAAGTCCGAGCGGGAGTTACGAGCAGTACTTC,CSVESPSGSYEQYF